This entry concerns a single T cell receptor beta chain. Its target is unknown. This CDR3 is also generated by other DNA sequences in the sample. This specimen belongs to a study of metastatic and nonmetastatic thyroid tumors. Study overall: Repertoire comparison spanned blood and tumor or nodule tissue of malignant and benign thyroid patients.

Not a single patient had been given any form of treatment at any point before undergoing thyroid surgery. Study-wide findings and caveats: It was reportedly found that TCR beta diversity was significantly higher in malignant thyroid tumors than in benign nodules, a difference seen in both blood and tumor samples.

Deletions cut 0 bases from V and 3 bases from J, with 9 bases between. This CDR3 spans 15 amino acids. Germline V gene data show CDR1 as SEHNR and CDR2 as FQNEAQ (reference sequence). TCRdb re-called the PCR reads via MiXCR. The profile shows roughly 14,000 clones, around 25% of them singletons. What was sequenced was tumor tissue. This chain joins TRBV7-9 and TRBJ2-4, with D possibly matching TRBD1 (5 bases). This TCR was recovered from a female donor with papillary thyroid cancer or a benign thyroid nodule (not recorded which). Some clones in this sample may be carry-over from other donors' samples. For the CDR3, the DNA is TGTGCCAGCAGCTTAGCGAAGGGGATCAAAAACATTCAGTACTTC. Amino acids: CASSLAKGIKNIQYF. The whole variable domain, filled in from reference TRBV7-9 and TRBJ2-4, reads DTGVSQNPRHKITKRGQNVTFRCDPISEHNRLYWYRQTLGQGPEFLTYFQNEAQLEKSRLLSDRFSAERPKGSFSTLEIQRTEQGDSAMYLCASSLAKGIKNIQYFGAGTRLSVL.